This T cell receptor beta chain is drawn from a study of T cells after yellow fever vaccination. Broader study findings: A large majority of primary-vaccination clones showed up again after the booster (approximately 96% CD4, around 85% CD8).

5'RACE template switching added a universal primer site and UMIs to TCR cDNA. Via MiXCR, TCRdb re-called the 5' RACE reads, giving one row per CDR3 protein. The sample yields a few hundred thousand distinct CDR3 sequences, 7% to 10% seen once. This clonotype was picked up many times. The antigen is unknown. The starting material was PBMCs, obtained about 41 days after the first yellow fever vaccination. The receptor comes from a man between 18 and 35 years old who received the YFV17D yellow fever vaccine.

This CDR3 is CASSLSWADTQYF. The CDR3 nucleotides read TGTGCCAGCAGTTTGTCTTGGGCAGATACGCAGTATTTT. The gene calls are TRBV27 and TRBJ2-3; no clear D gene. The length of the CDR3 is 13 residues. Trimming removed 3 bases at V and 4 bases at J, with 8 bases between. Germline CDR1 is MNHEY and CDR2 is SMNVEV (reference sequence).